This T cell receptor beta chain was documented in a study of human CD8 memory T cell subsets. This CDR3 contains 14 residues. General study points: Estimation by Chao1 suggested that stem-like memory T cells had more diversity than did precursor exhausted T cells.

Considering frequency, this clonotype is medium-sized. Its antigen is not identified. UMI-labeled 5' RACE yielded the TCR beta libraries. Using the 5' RACE reads, TCRdb records one entry per CDR3 protein without DNA. The listing records more than 9,000 distinct CDR3 sequences. Material for sequencing was CD8+ stem-like memory T cells (TSCM and TCM) sorted from PBMCs. The subset: stem-like memory CD8 T cells (TSTEM), CCR7+ PD-1- TIGIT-. The chain employs TRBV12-3 or TRBV12-4 and TRBJ2-1; TCRdb designates TRBD1, a call that cannot be tested without DNA. The origin of this receptor is a human donor in good health. The CDR3 region is CASSAWDRDNEQFF.